Following are 2 T cell receptor beta chains from one sample sequenced in a study of CD8 T cells in ankylosing spondylitis. TCRdb re-called the 5' RACE reads through MiXCR, storing one row per CDR3 protein. The sample yields roughly 300,000 distinct CDR3 sequences, 6.5% to 10% seen once. Regarding the study as a whole: Characteristic of ankylosing spondylitis blood, it appeared, was a TCR beta motif comprising roughly eight highly homologous variants.

These receptors' antigens are unknown. Sample: blood, either unsorted or a sorted T cell fraction (not recorded which). These receptors came from a male donor with ankylosing spondylitis.

This clonotype has only a few counts. The chain combines TRBV4-1 with TRBJ2-1, with D perhaps given as TRBD1 or TRBD2 (5 bases each). CDR3 length: 17 amino acids. Germline CDR1 is MGHRA and CDR2 is YSYEKL. Trimming removed 4 bases from V and 8 bases from J, with 24 bases in between. The CDR3 is CASSLLAGAPRLDEQFF. The CDR3 DNA follows: TGCGCCAGCAGCCTCCTAGCCGGGGCCCCCCGGTTGGATGAGCAGTTCTTC.

The rearrangement joins TRBV20-1 to TRBJ1-2; 8 positions agree with TRBD1. Trimming took 4 bases from V and 3 from J; bases not matched to a gene: 4. This CDR3 region has 13 residues. The germline gives CDR1 DFQATT, CDR2 SNEGSKA (reference sequence). CDR3 protein: CSATLTGDYGYTF. In DNA, the CDR3 is TGCAGTGCTACCTTGACAGGGGACTATGGCTACACCTTC.